These 32 T cell receptor beta chains came from one sample sequenced in a study of T cell repertoires in cytomegalovirus infection. TCRdb fed the reads into MiXCR, producing one record per CDR3 protein. The sample shows over 150,000 distinct CDR3 sequences, under 25% of them seen only once. The sequenced sample consisted of PBMCs. Every receptor here comes from a human donor in good health (CMV status not recorded). Some clones in this sample may be carry-over from other donors' samples.

This clonotype was counted at least ten times. The chain couples TRBV6-2 or TRBV6-3 to TRBJ2-3; TRBD2 matches at 7 bases. V shed 5 bases, J shed 0 bases, and the junction held 2 bases outside the gene matches. The CDR3 covers 14 residues. The V gene's germline CDR1 is MNHEY and CDR2 SVGEGT. The DNA for the CDR3 is TGTGCCAGCAGTCAAGCGGGGAGCACAGATACGCAGTATTTT. Translated, it gives CASSQAGSTDTQYF.

This clonotype turned up a few times. V usage is TRBV7-2 and J usage is TRBJ2-7; TRBD1 is a possible D gene (7 bases). The germline CDR1 and CDR2 sequences are SGHTA and FQGNSA. The CDR3 contains 14 residues. V lost 5 bases and J 4 bases, leaving 15 bases between the germline ends. CDR3 coding DNA: TGTGCCAGCAGCCCCCAGGGGGGTGTGTACGAGCAGTACTTC. Protein: CASSPQGGVYEQYF.

This clonotype has at least ten counts. The chain uses TRBV7-2 and TRBJ2-2; 10 bases agree with TRBD2. Losses at the gene ends were 6 bases for V and 6 bases for J; bases not matched to a gene: 13. Germline loops: CDR1 SGHTA, CDR2 FQGNSA. This CDR3 is built from 17 residues. CDR3 in amino acids: CASRRTSGQHRAGELFF. In nucleotides, the CDR3 is TGTGCCAGCAGGCGGACTAGCGGACAACACCGGGCCGGGGAGCTGTTTTTT.

This chain joins TRBV14 and TRBJ2-7, with 10 bases matching TRBD2. Germline CDR1 is SGHDN and CDR2 is FVKESK. CDR3 size: 17 residues. The J segment lost 7 bases and the V segment lost 2 bases, leaving 14 bases of the junction unmatched. The CDR3 nucleotides are TGTGCCAGCAGCCAAAGGGCCAGGACTAGCGGCTTGCATGAGCAGTACTTC. This gives the protein CASSQRARTSGLHEQYF.

V is TRBV5-4 and J is TRBJ2-5; D assignment may be TRBD1 or TRBD2 (8 bases each). Germline loops: CDR1 SGHNT, CDR2 YYREEE (reference sequence). V dropped 0 bases and J dropped 5 bases, with 17 bases sitting between them. The CDR3 runs to 16 residues. Here the CDR3 DNA reads TGTGCCAGCAGCTTGGTGGCAGGGGGCGGGAGGGAGACCCAGTACTTC. This gives the protein CASSLVAGGGRETQYF.

This clonotype showed up many times. CDR3 DNA sequence: TGTGCCAGCAGACGGGGCCTAGGAGGAAATCAGCCCCAGCATTTT. Protein: CASRRGLGGNQPQHF. The V gene is TRBV6-5, the J gene TRBJ1-5; D may be TRBD1 (5 bases). The CDR3 length is 15 residues. Trimming pared 6 bases from V and 4 bases from J, leaving 16 bases between. From germline, CDR1 is MNHEY and CDR2 SVGAGI.

This clonotype has ten or more counts. The chain joins TRBV7-2 to TRBJ1-6, with D hard to call. Deletions cut 2 bases from V and 10 bases from J, with 18 bases between. This CDR3 region has 16 residues. CDR1 and CDR2 (germline): SGHTA, FQGNSA. CDR3 in amino acids: CASSLKAHPGGSPLHF. The CDR3 DNA sequence: TGTGCCAGCAGCTTAAAGGCCCACCCCGGTGGGTCACCCCTCCACTTT. Drawing the rest from reference TRBV7-2 and TRBJ1-6, the complete variable domain is GAGVSQSPSNKVTEKGKDVELRCDPISGHTALYWYRQSLGQGLEFLIYFQGNSAPDKSGLPSDRFSAERTGGSVSTLTIQRTQQEDSAVYLCASSLKAHPGGSPLHFGNGTRLTVT.

This clonotype has a count of ten or more. The J gene is TRBJ1-5, the V gene TRBV12-3 or TRBV12-4, with 9 bases identical to TRBD1. V lost 8 bases and J lost 2; bases outside the gene matches: 1. The CDR3 is 13 amino acids. The CDR3 nucleotides read TGTGCCAGCCGGGACAGGGGCAATCAGCCCCAGCATTTT. This gives the protein CASRDRGNQPQHF.

The genes are TRBV28 and TRBJ1-2; TRBD1 is a possible D gene (6 bases). Trimming stripped 0 bases from V and 2 bases from J, with 16 bases between. The CDR3 extends over 17 amino acids. Germline CDR1 is MDHEN and CDR2 is SYDVKM. The CDR3 spells CASSLWGTRGLNYGYTF. The CDR3 DNA sequence: TGTGCCAGCAGTTTATGGGGGACTCGGGGGCTAAACTATGGCTACACCTTC.

The gene calls are TRBV5-1 and TRBJ2-6; D ambiguous. The CDR3 contains 14 residues. Germline-derived CDR1 and CDR2 are SGHRS and YFSETQ. V was shortened by 0 bases and J by 3 bases, with 4 bases between the two germline ends. CDR3 DNA sequence: TGCGCCAGCAGCTTGGGCTATGGGGCCAACGTCCTGACTTTC. Translation gives CASSLGYGANVLTF.

At least ten counts were recorded for this clonotype. The chain uses TRBV28 and TRBJ2-2; 7 bases are a match to TRBD2. Trimming removed 6 bases from V and 0 bases from J; junction bases left unmatched: 4. This CDR3 comprises 15 residues. Germline V gene data show CDR1 as MDHEN and CDR2 as SYDVKM. The CDR3: CASSRGGPNTGELFF. CDR3 DNA sequence: TGTGCCAGCAGCCGCGGGGGACCGAACACCGGGGAGCTGTTTTTT.

The chain is built from TRBV2 and TRBJ2-7, with a possible D match to TRBD1 (5 bases). CDR1 and CDR2 from the germline V gene are SNHLY and FYNNEI. The ends were cut back, 0 bases at V and 2 bases at J, with 14 bases in the middle. The CDR3 length is 16 residues. CDR3 sequence reads: CASSEAIWTYPYEQYF. The CDR3 DNA sequence: TGTGCCAGCAGTGAAGCCATCTGGACATACCCCTACGAGCAGTACTTC.

The count of this clonotype is one. The chain links TRBV23-1 to TRBJ2-1, with 9 bases aligning to TRBD2. TRBV23-1 is an ORF; its function is uncertain. This CDR3 has 16 residues. The trim removed 4 bases at V and 5 bases at J, leaving 9 bases unmatched. This chain's CDR3 is CASSLTGTSLNNEQFF. Here the CDR3 DNA reads TGCGCCAGCAGTCTGACCGGGACTAGCCTAAACAATGAGCAGTTCTTC.

This clonotype occurred many times. The chain combines TRBV6-5 with TRBJ1-3, with TRBD1 identical over 7 bases. Germline lookup yields CDR1 MNHEY and CDR2 SVGAGI. Losses at the gene ends were 5 bases for V and 0 bases for J; bases not matched to a gene: 7. This CDR3 has 16 amino acids. The CDR3 sequence is CASSVSGTVSGNTIYF. Written as DNA, the CDR3 is TGTGCCAGCAGTGTATCCGGGACAGTCTCTGGAAACACCATATATTTT.

The chain uses TRBV7-3 and TRBJ1-2; tentatively, D is TRBD1 (5 bases). CDR1 is SGHTA, CDR2 FQGTGA, per germline. The V and J ends lost 2 bases and 5 bases respectively, with 12 bases between them. This CDR3 contains 14 residues. The CDR3 DNA follows: TGTGCCAGCAGCTTACGAGAAGACAGATATGGCTACACCTTC. Protein: CASSLREDRYGYTF.

The chain has TRBV6-6 and TRBJ2-5; 15 nucleotides match TRBD2. The CDR3 totals 14 residues. Germline assignment: CDR1 MNHNY and CDR2 SVGAGI (reference sequence). With V trimmed by 8 bases and J by 5 bases, 3 bases remained unmatched. CDR3 sequence: CASGGLAGGETQYF. The DNA of the CDR3 is TGTGCCAGCGGGGGACTAGCGGGGGGCGAGACCCAGTACTTC.

The chain carries TRBV7-6 and TRBJ2-1; 8 nucleotides match TRBD2. This CDR3 contains 13 residues. Germline CDR1 reads SGHVS; CDR2 reads FNYEAQ. With 5 bases clipped from V and 4 bases from J, the junction kept 1 base outside the gene matches. CDR3 nucleotides: TGTGCCAGCAGCGAGCGGGAGTACAATGAGCAGTTCTTC. Its protein is CASSEREYNEQFF.

This clonotype appeared many times. V usage is TRBV7-9 and J usage is TRBJ1-6; TRBD1 matches at 10 bases. The CDR3 covers 16 residues. V lost 5 bases, J lost 3 bases, and 4 bases stayed unmatched. Germline CDR1 and CDR2: SEHNR and FQNEAQ (reference sequence). CDR3 DNA sequence: TGTGCCAGCAGCGGGACAGGGGATATCTATAATTCACCCCTCCACTTT. It codes for CASSGTGDIYNSPLHF.

The chain employs TRBV6-5 and TRBJ2-3, with 12 nucleotides matching TRBD2. Germline assignment: CDR1 MNHEY and CDR2 SVGAGI. The V segment lost 8 bases and the J segment 4 bases; nucleotides outside the gene matches: 4. There are 14 residues in the CDR3. CDR3 region: CASGLAGGPDTQYF. As DNA, the CDR3 is TGTGCCAGCGGCCTAGCGGGGGGGCCAGATACGCAGTATTTT.

This clonotype has just a few counts. The V and J genes are TRBV7-2 and TRBJ2-3, with 7 nucleotides matching TRBD2. Germline CDR1 is SGHTA and CDR2 is FQGNSA. The CDR3 extends over 15 amino acids. Germline trimming cut 5 bases from V and 2 bases from J; bases unmatched to any gene: 7. The CDR3 DNA reads as TGTGCCAGCAGCCCCTGGGGGGGACCCACAGATACGCAGTATTTT. This sequence encodes CASSPWGGPTDTQYF.

This clonotype was picked up many times. The rearrangement joins TRBV12-3 or TRBV12-4 to TRBJ1-2, with a tentative D call TRBD1 (6 bases). V was cut by 7 bases and J by 7 bases, with 19 bases left in between. This CDR3 has 14 amino acids. The CDR3 loop is CASTLIVGGPGYTF. CDR3 coding DNA: TGTGCCAGCACCTTAATCGTCGGGGGCCCTGGCTACACCTTC.

J is TRBJ2-3 and V is TRBV7-2; no reliable D call. In germline, CDR1 is SGHTA, CDR2 FQGNSA. This CDR3 comprises 14 residues. Trimming took off 1 base at V and 4 bases at J, with 9 bases between the two ends. CDR3 region: CASSLGALSDTQYF. CDR3 DNA sequence: TGTGCCAGCAGCTTAGGAGCCTTGTCAGATACGCAGTATTTT.

The V gene is TRBV9, the J gene TRBJ1-1; D gene unclear. The CDR3 is 14 residues long. The germline V and J ends were trimmed by 0 bases and 4 bases, with 10 bases remaining between them. Germline lookup yields CDR1 SGDLS and CDR2 YYNGEE. The CDR3 DNA reads TGTGCCAGCAGCGTAGAACAGTCAGGCACTGAAGCTTTCTTT. This translates into CASSVEQSGTEAFF.

This clonotype was observed a handful of times. The chain recombines TRBV12-3 or TRBV12-4 with TRBJ1-1; 10 positions match TRBD1. This CDR3 spans 12 amino acids. The J segment lost 11 bases and the V segment lost 7 bases, leaving 7 bases of the junction unmatched. As DNA, the CDR3 is TGTGCCAGCACCCTGATGGGACAGGGGGCTTTCTTT. This encodes CASTLMGQGAFF.

This clonotype was recorded a few times. The chain combines TRBV25-1 with TRBJ2-7; TRBD2 might be the D (5 bases). The length of the CDR3 is 13 residues. Germline V gene data show CDR1 as MGHDK and CDR2 as SYGVNS. Trimming cost V 3 bases and J 5 bases, with 11 bases left between them. CDR3 in amino acids: CASSDIAPNEQYF. The CDR3 coding sequence is TGTGCCAGCAGTGATATAGCGCCTAACGAGCAGTACTTC.

This clonotype was detected many times. The chain joins TRBV7-2 to TRBJ1-2, with D possibly being TRBD1 (5 bases). This CDR3 region has 15 residues. Trimming removed 5 bases at V and 5 bases at J, with 18 bases between. Germline V gives CDR1 SGHTA, CDR2 FQGNSA. The CDR3 protein is CASSPWDAAGYGYTF. CDR3 bases: TGTGCCAGCAGCCCGTGGGACGCCGCAGGGTATGGCTACACCTTC.

As concerns this clonotype: This could be a read error, since a much larger clone is one nucleotide away. The gene calls are TRBV6-6 and TRBJ2-1, with D perhaps TRBD1 or TRBD2 (5 bases each). Germline CDR1 MNHNY, CDR2 SVGAGI (reference sequence). The length of the CDR3 is 17 residues. CDR3 sequence (DNA): TGTGCCAGCAGGCCAAGAGGGGAGCCGAGCTCCCACAATGAGCAGTTCTTC. As protein: CASRPRGEPSSHNEQFF.

This clonotype was detected ten times or more. The V and J genes are TRBV7-8 and TRBJ1-5, with D unresolved. This CDR3 region has 13 residues. In germline, CDR1 is SGHVS, CDR2 FQNEAQ. Trimming stripped 5 bases from V and 2 bases from J, with 7 bases between. The DNA of the CDR3 is TGTGCCAGCAGCCCTCGGGGCAATCAGCCCCAGCATTTT. It is translated as CASSPRGNQPQHF.

This clonotype has just a few counts. The chain combines TRBV5-1 with TRBJ1-2; D is ambiguous. Germline V CDR1 and CDR2: SGHRS, YFSETQ. V was cut by 4 bases and J by 4 bases, with 17 bases left in between. The CDR3 spans 15 residues. The CDR3 sequence is CASSAAFRQTYGYTF. In DNA, the CDR3 is TGCGCCAGCAGCGCCGCTTTCCGGCAGACCTATGGCTACACCTTC. The whole variable domain, filled in from reference TRBV5-1 and TRBJ1-2, reads KAGVTQTPRYLIKTRGQQVTLSCSPISGHRSVSWYQQTPGQGLQFLFEYFSETQRNKGNFPGRFSGRQFSNSRSEMNVSTLELGDSALYLCASSAAFRQTYGYTFGSGTRLTVV.

This clonotype was observed at least ten times. V usage is TRBV6-2 or TRBV6-3 and J usage is TRBJ1-1; the D is unclear. Trimming stripped 4 bases from V and 4 bases from J, with 10 bases between. This CDR3 comprises 13 residues. Germline CDR1 reads MNHEY; CDR2 reads SVGEGT. In DNA form, the CDR3 reads TGTGCCAGCAGTTGGACCTCCGGCACTGAAGCTTTCTTT. Translating gives CASSWTSGTEAFF.

This clonotype was observed a handful of times. V is TRBV20-1 and J is TRBJ2-7; D remains unclear. This CDR3 comprises 11 residues. Germline V lookup: CDR1 DFQATT, CDR2 SNEGSKA (reference sequence). V shed 3 bases and J shed 3 bases, with 6 bases lying between them. The CDR3: CSARGGYEQYF. The CDR3 DNA reads TGCAGTGCTAGGGGCGGCTACGAGCAGTACTTC.

The genes are TRBV12-3 or TRBV12-4 and TRBJ2-1, with TRBD1 as a possible D gene (5 bases). Deletions cut 6 bases from V and 4 bases from J, with 10 bases between. The CDR3 extends over 13 amino acids. The CDR3 reads CASRETEYNEQFF. CDR3 DNA: TGTGCCAGCAGGGAGACAGAGTACAATGAGCAGTTCTTC.